The rows below give T cell receptor beta chains drawn from one sample of a study of cytomegalovirus exposure and HLA in healthy donors. Repertoires were generated with immunoSEQ multiplex PCR, while TCRdb's copy carries only in-frame clones and drops some. The table lists 90,000 to 150,000 clones, about three fifths of them singletons, with 9% to 10% in the top ten. The sample taken for sequencing was PBMCs. The receptors were sampled from a man aged 35-49 years in good health and CMV-seropositive. Both conserved end residues are part of each CDR3. A D gene is named only where the DNA matches it firmly. The size entry is marked missing in some rows and otherwise reads once, few, many or a size class.

12 few NA TRBJ2-3 TRBV6-1 CASSEERDTQYF TGTGCCAGCAGTGAAGAGAGGGATACGCAGTATTTT
14 once TRBD1 TRBJ2-3 TRBV6-5 CASSQGLRGDTQYF TGTGCCAGCAGCCAGGGTCTCAGGGGGGATACGCAGTATTTT
16 NA TRBD2 TRBJ2-7 TRBV5-4 CASSLAGLAGEVKQYF TGTGCCAGCAGCTTGGCCGGTCTAGCGGGGGAAGTGAAGCAGTACTTC
14 NA NA TRBJ1-2 TRBV6-5 CASSYDSSFYGYTF TGTGCCAGCAGTTACGACTCTTCCTTCTATGGCTACACCTTC
15 few NA TRBJ1-1 TRBV28 CASIFPGQPNTEAFF TGTGCCAGTATTTTCCCGGGACAACCGAACACTGAAGCTTTCTTT
16 few NA TRBJ1-3 TRBV25-1 CASSEVGDISGNTIYF TGTGCCAGCAGTGAAGTTGGAGATATCTCTGGAAACACCATATATTTT
14 few NA TRBJ2-7 TRBV5-4 CASSFSQNSYEQYF TGTGCCAGCAGCTTCTCTCAGAACTCCTACGAGCAGTACTTC
11 few NA TRBJ2-5 TRBV20-1 CSNRRGETQYF TGCAGCAACCGGCGGGGCGAGACCCAGTACTTC
14 NA NA TRBJ1-2 TRBV6-5 CASSYARGGYGYTF TGTGCCAGCAGTTACGCCAGGGGCGGGTATGGCTACACCTTC
13 NA TRBD1 TRBJ2-7 TRBV2 CASNTGGLYEQYF TGTGCCAGCAATACAGGGGGCCTGTACGAGCAGTACTTC
15 NA TRBD1 TRBJ2-2 TRBV7-3 CASSVGTVNTGELFF TGTGCCAGCAGCGTAGGGACAGTTAACACCGGGGAGCTGTTTTTT
13 NA NA TRBJ1-1 TRBV2 CASSEFQNTEAFF TGTGCCAGCAGTGAATTTCAGAACACTGAAGCTTTCTTT
15 NA TRBD1 TRBJ2-7 TRBV13 CASSPQTGIHYEQYF TGTGCCAGCAGCCCCCAGACAGGGATCCACTACGAGCAGTACTTC
15 NA TRBD2 TRBJ2-7 TRBV5-4 CASSRLTSGAYEQYF TGTGCCAGCAGCCGCCTTACTAGCGGGGCCTACGAGCAGTACTTC
16 NA TRBD2 TRBJ2-4 TRBV5-8 CASTRVGGAVGDIQYF TGTGCCAGCACCCGGGTCGGGGGGGCCGTGGGGGACATTCAGTACTTC
16 few TRBD2 TRBJ2-1 TRBV4-1 CASSQVAGASYNEQFF TGCGCCAGCAGCCAGGTAGCGGGGGCCTCCTACAATGAGCAGTTCTTC
17 few NA TRBJ1-4 TRBV6-1 CASSAEFTYSTNEKLFF TGTGCCAGCAGTGCTGAGTTTACCTACTCAACTAATGAAAAACTGTTTTTT
17 few TRBD1 TRBJ1-2 TRBV7-3 CASSPERSGTGDYGYTF TGTGCCAGCAGTCCCGAACGTTCCGGGACAGGGGACTATGGCTACACCTTC
11 NA TRBD2 TRBJ2-7 TRBV30 CAWLLAEEQYF TGTGCCTGGCTACTAGCGGAGGAGCAGTACTTC
18 NA NA TRBJ2-3 TRBV14 CASSQESLTSFRTDTQYF TGTGCCAGCAGCCAAGAAAGTTTGACTAGTTTTCGCACAGATACGCAGTATTTT
15 few NA TRBJ1-2 TRBV7-9 CASSLGVAGSYGYTF TGTGCCAGCAGCTTAGGGGTTGCGGGATCCTATGGCTACACCTTC
14 NA NA TRBJ1-1 TRBV27 CASSFEGVWTEAFF TGTGCCAGCAGTTTCGAGGGGGTTTGGACTGAAGCTTTCTTT
15 once NA TRBJ1-5 TRBV4-1 CASSQGMQAISPQHF TGCGCCAGCAGCCAAGGAATGCAGGCGATCTCACCCCAGCATTTT
17 few TRBD1 TRBJ2-5 TRBV4-3 CASSQGYGQGVEETQYF TGCGCCAGCAGCCAAGGGTACGGACAGGGTGTGGAAGAGACCCAGTACTTC